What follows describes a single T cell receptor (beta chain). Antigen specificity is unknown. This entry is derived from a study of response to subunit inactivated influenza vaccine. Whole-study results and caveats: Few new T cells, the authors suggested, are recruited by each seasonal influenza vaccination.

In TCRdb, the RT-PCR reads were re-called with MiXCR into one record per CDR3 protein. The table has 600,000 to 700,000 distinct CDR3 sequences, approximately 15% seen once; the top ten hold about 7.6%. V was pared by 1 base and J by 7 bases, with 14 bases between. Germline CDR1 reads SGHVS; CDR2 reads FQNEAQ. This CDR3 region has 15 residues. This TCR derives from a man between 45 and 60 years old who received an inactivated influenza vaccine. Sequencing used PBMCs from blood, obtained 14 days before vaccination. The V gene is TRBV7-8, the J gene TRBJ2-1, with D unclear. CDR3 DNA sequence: TGTGCCAGCAGCTTAGGGGGTAAGAACACGAATGAGCAGTTCTTC. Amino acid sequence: CASSLGGKNTNEQFF.